A single sample gave rise to the 17 T cell receptor beta chains below, sequenced in a study of shared clonotypes between healthy human individuals (dated by TCRdb to about 2020). The library came from the immunoSEQ multiplex PCR assay. What TCRdb holds here is the immuneACCESS table cut down to in-frame rearrangements. Part of the clones is not present; checked against another copy, under half of the missing clones reflect an unresolved V gene, and the others are unexplained. The sample table lists over 2 million clones, 85% to 95% of them with a count of one. The ten largest make up roughly 0.13% of the sample. Sample: naive CD4+ T cells sorted from blood. The sample's cell subset or site, from its label and the paper: CD45RA+ positively selected. These receptors were obtained from a man aged 18 to 29 in good health.

The J gene is TRBJ1-2, the V gene TRBV7-2; no clear D. V was cut by 5 bases and J by 0 bases, with 16 bases left in between. This CDR3 spans 16 amino acids. CDR1 is SGHTA and CDR2 is FQGNSA in the germline V gene. CDR3 DNA sequence: TGTGCCAGCAGCCCCCGCTCACTACAAGCTAACTATGGCTACACCTTC. Its protein is CASSPRSLQANYGYTF.

This rearrangement joins TRBV10-3 to TRBJ1-5; no reliable D call. Per germline, CDR1 ENHRY and CDR2 SYGVKD. V lost 1 base, J lost 3 bases, and 7 bases lay in between. The CDR3 runs 14 residues. Here the CDR3 reads CAISEWQDNQPQHF. The DNA for the CDR3 is TGTGCCATCAGTGAGTGGCAGGACAATCAGCCCCAGCATTTT.

On this clone: Other DNA variants within this sample encode the same CDR3. The gene calls are TRBV7-2 and TRBJ2-5, with 11 bases fitting TRBD2. Looked up from germline, CDR1 is SGHTA and CDR2 is FQGNSA. The CDR3 is made up of 15 amino acids. Losses at the gene ends were 1 base for V and 5 bases for J; bases not matched to a gene: 3. CDR3: CASSLGASGRETQYF. CDR3 coding DNA: TGTGCCAGCAGCTTAGGGGCTAGCGGGAGGGAGACCCAGTACTTC.

The V gene is TRBV19, the J gene TRBJ2-2; 11 bases are shared with TRBD1. Germline CDR1 reads LNHDA; CDR2 reads SQIVND (reference sequence). The trim removed 6 bases at V and 5 bases at J, leaving 8 bases unmatched. The CDR3 runs 16 residues. The CDR3 sequence is CASSPGQGAKTGELFF. For the CDR3, the DNA is TGTGCCAGTAGCCCAGGACAGGGGGCAAAAACCGGGGAGCTGTTTTTT.

The chain employs TRBV25-1 and TRBJ2-2, with D maybe TRBD1 (6 bases). The V gene lost 8 bases and the J gene lost 3 bases, with 19 bases spanning the gap. The CDR3 is made up of 16 amino acids. Germline V gives CDR1 MGHDK, CDR2 SYGVNS. The DNA for the CDR3 is TGTGCCAGCTCAACGACAGGACGTACGGACACCGGGGAGCTGTTTTTT. Protein product: CASSTTGRTDTGELFF.

J is TRBJ1-5 and V is TRBV2; 12 bases are a match to TRBD1. V shed 10 bases and J 7 bases; nucleotides not matched to a gene: 8. Germline CDR1 and CDR2: SNHLY and FYNNEI. CDR3 size: 14 residues. For the CDR3, the DNA is TGTGCCACCGCGGGACAGGGGGCTCGACAGCCCCAGCATTTT. As protein: CATAGQGARQPQHF.

The chain has TRBV6-5 and TRBJ2-1; the match to TRBD1 covers 7 bases. CDR1 is MNHEY and CDR2 is SVGAGI in the germline V gene. The CDR3 consists of 14 residues. Unmatched junction bases numbered 5, after V lost 0 bases and J lost 9 bases. DNA of the CDR3: TGTGCCAGCAGTTACTCTAGAGGGGGCGGTGAGCAGTTCTTC. It encodes CASSYSRGGGEQFF.

The V gene is TRBV5-1, the J gene TRBJ2-3, with 8 bases fitting TRBD2. CDR1 is SGHRS and CDR2 is YFSETQ in the germline V gene. The length of the CDR3 is 16 residues. After removal of 0 bases from V and 1 base from J, the junction contained 4 bases not matched to a gene. The CDR3 region is CASSLGAAGGTDTQYF. The CDR3, as DNA: TGCGCCAGCAGCTTGGGGGCAGCGGGAGGCACAGATACGCAGTATTTT.

The chain uses TRBV11-2 and TRBJ1-1; a weak D match, TRBD1 (5 bases). Trimming pared 1 base from V and 5 bases from J, leaving 8 bases between. Germline CDR1 SGHAT, CDR2 FQNNGV. The CDR3 is made up of 13 amino acids. CDR3 residues: CASSLVWGTEAFF. DNA of the CDR3: TGTGCCAGCAGCTTAGTATGGGGGACTGAAGCTTTCTTT.

A word on this clone: Other DNA sequences in this sample translate to the same CDR3. The chain combines TRBV5-1 with TRBJ2-7; TRBD1 agrees at 12 bases. The length of the CDR3 is 15 residues. Germline CDR1 is SGHRS and CDR2 is YFSETQ. V shed 4 bases, J shed 5 bases, and the junction held 7 bases outside the gene matches. The CDR3 sequence: CASSLPGQGANEQYF. DNA for the CDR3: TGCGCCAGCAGCCTGCCGGGACAGGGGGCCAACGAGCAGTACTTC.

This rearrangement joins TRBV28 to TRBJ1-6; TRBD1 aligns across 11 bases. The germline V gene has CDR1 MDHEN and CDR2 SYDVKM. The CDR3 length is 15 residues. With V trimmed by 7 bases and J by 7 bases, 6 bases remained unmatched. This CDR3 reads CASTTGQGGNSPLHF. The CDR3 DNA is TGTGCCAGCACCACGGGACAGGGGGGCAATTCACCCCTCCACTTT. The variable domain in full, completed from reference TRBV28 and TRBJ1-6, reads DVKVTQSSRYLVKRTGEKVFLECVQDMDHENMFWYRQDPGLGLRLIYFSYDVKMKEKGDIPEGYSVSREKKERFSLILESASTNQTSMYLCASTTGQGGNSPLHFGNGTRLTVT.

The chain is built from TRBV7-2 and TRBJ2-1, with D possibly matching TRBD2 (5 bases). The V end was cut by 10 bases, the J end by 8 bases, with 18 bases between. CDR1 is SGHTA and CDR2 is FQGNSA in the germline V gene. The CDR3 is made up of 13 amino acids. CDR3 DNA: TGTGCCACCGGGAAGTTCGTTGGGGATGAGCAGTTCTTC. Its translation: CATGKFVGDEQFF.

The V call is TRBV6-1, the J call TRBJ2-1; 8 bases align to TRBD1. Germline V gene sequence: CDR1 MNHNS, CDR2 SASEGT. The CDR3 spans 15 residues. J was trimmed by 4 bases and V by 5 bases; bases with no gene match: 7. CDR3 DNA: TGTGCCAGCAGTCAAGGACAGGGATCATACAATGAGCAGTTCTTC. It specifies CASSQGQGSYNEQFF.

As to this clone: With a much larger clone just one base away, this may be a read error. The sample holds other DNA sequences that translate to the same CDR3. V and J are TRBV30 and TRBJ2-7, with D possibly being TRBD1 or TRBD2 (6 bases each). The CDR3 covers 15 residues. Germline V gene lookup returns CDR1 GTSNPN and CDR2 SVGIG (reference sequence). V lost 0 bases to trimming and J lost 7 bases, with 19 bases between them. The CDR3 region is CAWSVRGGTRGEQYF. Written as DNA, the CDR3 is TGTGCCTGGAGTGTACGAGGCGGGACACGGGGGGAGCAGTACTTC.

This rearrangement joins TRBV6-1 to TRBJ2-7, with TRBD2 as a possible D gene (6 bases). V was trimmed by 7 bases and J by 6 bases, leaving 16 bases between them. Germline CDR1 is MNHNS and CDR2 is SASEGT. The CDR3 totals 13 residues. In nucleotides, the CDR3 is TGTGCCAGCACCTTAGCGACGACTAGCGAGCAGTACTTC. This sequence encodes CASTLATTSEQYF.

CDR3 DNA sequence: TGTGCCAGCAGGTCACAGGTTAGCACAGATACGCAGTATTTT. This sequence encodes CASRSQVSTDTQYF. V is TRBV2 and J is TRBJ2-3, with TRBD1 as a possible D gene (5 bases). CDR3 size: 14 residues. The germline CDR1 and CDR2 sequences are SNHLY and FYNNEI. Trimming stripped 6 bases from V and 0 bases from J, with 10 bases between.

The CDR3 DNA is TGTGCCAGCGGGGGAGGAACTGGAAACACCATATATTTT. Translating it yields CASGGGTGNTIYF. The chain uses TRBV28 and TRBJ1-3; TRBD1 might be the D (5 bases). V was pared by 8 bases and J by 2 bases, with 10 bases between. CDR1 is MDHEN and CDR2 is SYDVKM in the germline V gene. The CDR3 runs 13 residues.